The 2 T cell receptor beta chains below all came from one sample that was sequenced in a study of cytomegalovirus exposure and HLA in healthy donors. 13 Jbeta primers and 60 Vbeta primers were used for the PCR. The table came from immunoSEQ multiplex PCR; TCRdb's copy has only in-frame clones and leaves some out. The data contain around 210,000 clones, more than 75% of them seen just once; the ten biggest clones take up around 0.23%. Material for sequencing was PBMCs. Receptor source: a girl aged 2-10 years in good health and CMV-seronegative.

CDR3 sequence: CATAGSGFTEAFF. The CDR3 coding sequence is TGTGCCACGGCGGGCTCCGGGTTCACTGAAGCTTTCTTT. The V and J genes are TRBV30 and TRBJ1-1; D not resolved. This CDR3 comprises 13 residues. CDR1 and CDR2 from the germline V gene are GTSNPN and SVGIG (reference sequence). The germline V and J ends were trimmed by 8 bases and 4 bases, with 17 bases remaining between them.

The CDR3 DNA follows: TGTGCCACAGGGCAGAGCTCCTACGAGCAGTACTTC. It is translated as CATGQSSYEQYF. The chain carries TRBV6-6 and TRBJ2-7; a weak D match, TRBD1 (5 bases). Germline V gives CDR1 MNHNY, CDR2 SVGAGI (reference sequence). V was pared by 10 bases and J by 0 bases, with 10 bases between. The CDR3 runs to 12 residues.